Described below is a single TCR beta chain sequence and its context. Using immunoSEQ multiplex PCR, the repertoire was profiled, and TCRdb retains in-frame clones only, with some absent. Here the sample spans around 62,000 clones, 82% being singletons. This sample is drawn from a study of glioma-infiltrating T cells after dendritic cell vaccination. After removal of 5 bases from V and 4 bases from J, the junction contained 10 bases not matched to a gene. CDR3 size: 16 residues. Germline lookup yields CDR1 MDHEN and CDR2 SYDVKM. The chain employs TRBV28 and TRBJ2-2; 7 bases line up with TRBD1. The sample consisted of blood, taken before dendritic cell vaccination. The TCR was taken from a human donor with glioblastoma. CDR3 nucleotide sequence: TGTGCCAGCAGTCTCGAGACAGGGTCATCCACCGGGGAGCTGTTTTTT. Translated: CASSLETGSSTGELFF.